This record looks at one TCR beta chain sequence and its context. Its matching antigen is unknown. Genomic DNA templated the TCR beta VDJ and CDR3 profiling. TCRdb fed the reads into MiXCR, producing one record per CDR3 protein. This sample has around 180,000 distinct CDR3 sequences, with under 75% found just once. These data belong to a study of CD8+CD57+ T cells in acquired aplastic anemia. Turning to the study itself: DNA from sorted CD4+ and CD8+ cells averaged roughly 3.4 ug. Healthy donor CD4+ samples were sequenced to a depth that averaged around 9.9 million reads.

Trimming took 0 bases from V and 6 from J, leaving 19 bases between them. The length of the CDR3 is 16 residues. Germline CDR1 and CDR2: DFQATT and SNEGSKA (reference sequence). General study points: Levels of CD8+ Simpson's diversity were not significantly distinct in patients versus controls. Patients and controls shared 25 to 35 CD8+ CDR3 sequences, which appeared highly expressed in patients and within their immunodominant clones.

This clonotype was sampled from a human donor in good health. The chain has TRBV20-1 and TRBJ2-3; D perhaps matches TRBD2 (5 bases). Source material: sorted CD4+, CD8+, or CD8+CD57+ T cells (not recorded which) from PBMCs. CDR3 coding DNA: TGCAGTGCTAGAGAGTGGTCGGGAATCACGGTGGATACGCAGTATTTT. This codes for CSAREWSGITVDTQYF.